The 9 T cell receptor beta chains below were found in one sample sequenced in a study of graft-versus-host responses after intestinal transplantation. The method was immunoSEQ multiplex PCR; TCRdb's version includes in-frame clones alone and lacks a portion of them. The data show some 13,000 clones, 38% seen once. This sample comprised alloreactive CD4+ T cells from a mixed lymphocyte reaction culture, obtained before intestinal transplant. Subset noted: CFSE-low proliferating T cells sorted from approximately 6-day pre-transplant mixed lymphocyte reaction (GvH or HvG direction). Every receptor here comes from a human patient who received an intestinal transplant.

The genes are TRBV7-2 and TRBJ1-6; 10 bases are shared with TRBD1. Germline V CDR1 and CDR2: SGHTA, FQGNSA. V lost 3 bases to trimming and J lost 7 bases; unmatched junction nucleotides: 3. CDR3 length: 15 residues. The CDR3 region is CASSLGQGLNSPLHF. The CDR3 nucleotides read TGTGCCAGCAGCTTGGGACAGGGGTTAAATTCACCCCTCCACTTT.

The V gene is TRBV6-1, the J gene TRBJ2-7; possible D gene TRBD2, 7 bases. Germline assignment: CDR1 MNHNS and CDR2 SASEGT. CDR3 length equals 15 residues. V was clipped by 3 bases and J by 2 bases, with 14 bases between them. CDR3: CASSDQGRGPYEQYF. The CDR3, as DNA: TGTGCCAGCAGTGATCAGGGGAGGGGCCCCTACGAGCAGTACTTC.

The rearrangement joins TRBV9 to TRBJ2-3; D is undetermined. V was trimmed by 0 bases and J by 10 bases, leaving 21 bases between them. CDR1 is SGDLS and CDR2 is YYNGEE in the germline V gene. This CDR3 has 16 residues. This CDR3 is CASSVGQTQYPSAQYF. The CDR3 nucleotides are TGTGCCAGCAGCGTAGGGCAAACCCAATACCCATCTGCGCAGTATTTT.

The rearrangement uses TRBV5-8 and TRBJ1-2; D perhaps matches TRBD1 (5 bases). The V gene lost 1 base and the J gene lost 4 bases, with 14 bases spanning the gap. The CDR3 runs to 15 residues. In germline, CDR1 is SGHTS, CDR2 YDEGEE. The CDR3 nucleotides are TGTGCCAGCAGCTTGTGGGAGGGGTCCCTCTATGGCTACACCTTC. This gives the protein CASSLWEGSLYGYTF.

This rearrangement joins TRBV12-5 to TRBJ2-1; perhaps TRBD1 as D (6 bases). Between the trimmed V and J ends, which lost 0 bases and 7 bases, there was a span of 10 bases. This CDR3 contains 14 residues. CDR1 and CDR2 (germline): LGHNT, FRNRAP. As DNA, the CDR3 is TGTGCTAGTGGTTTGGTACCAGGGGCAAATGAGCAGTTCTTC. This sequence encodes CASGLVPGANEQFF.

This sequence joins TRBV19 and TRBJ1-1; TRBD1 aligns across 7 bases. After removal of 3 bases from V and 0 bases from J, the junction contained 4 bases not matched to a gene. Germline CDR1 and CDR2: LNHDA and SQIVND (reference sequence). This CDR3 is built from 15 residues. For the CDR3, the DNA is TGTGCCAGTAGTATCACAGGGGTAATGAACACTGAAGCTTTCTTT. Its translation is CASSITGVMNTEAFF. Complete variable domain (other parts from reference TRBV19 and TRBJ1-1): DGGITQSPKYLFRKEGQNVTLSCEQNLNHDAMYWYRQDPGQGLRLIYYSQIVNDFQKGDIAEGYSVSREKKESFPLTVTSAQKNPTAFYLCASSITGVMNTEAFFGQGTRLTVV.

The chain is built from TRBV5-1 and TRBJ2-1; 10 nucleotides match TRBD2. The CDR3 has 16 amino acids. Per germline, CDR1 SGHRS and CDR2 YFSETQ. V was clipped by 3 bases and J by 9 bases; unmatched bases: 12. The CDR3 sequence: CASSYPLAGEHSEQFF. The CDR3 nucleotides are TGCGCCAGCAGCTACCCCCTAGCGGGGGAGCATAGTGAGCAGTTCTTC.

This clone appeared a few times. This chain connects TRBV4-2 to TRBJ1-2; D is perhaps TRBD1 (6 bases). CDR1 and CDR2 from the germline V gene are LGHNA and YNFKEQ. The CDR3 has 16 residues. Between the trimmed V and J ends, which lost 0 bases and 1 base, there was a span of 12 bases. CDR3 region: CASSQDLGQYNYGYTF. CDR3 in DNA: TGTGCCAGCAGCCAAGATCTAGGACAGTATAACTATGGCTACACCTTC.

The chain recombines TRBV4-3 with TRBJ1-1, with 7 bases that match TRBD1. Germline V gives CDR1 LGHNA, CDR2 YSLEER. Trimming took 3 bases from V and 3 from J; bases not matched to a gene: 7. This CDR3 spans 15 amino acids. The CDR3 sequence: CASSHQTGLYTEAFF. For the CDR3, the DNA is TGCGCCAGCAGCCACCAGACAGGGTTGTACACTGAAGCTTTCTTT.